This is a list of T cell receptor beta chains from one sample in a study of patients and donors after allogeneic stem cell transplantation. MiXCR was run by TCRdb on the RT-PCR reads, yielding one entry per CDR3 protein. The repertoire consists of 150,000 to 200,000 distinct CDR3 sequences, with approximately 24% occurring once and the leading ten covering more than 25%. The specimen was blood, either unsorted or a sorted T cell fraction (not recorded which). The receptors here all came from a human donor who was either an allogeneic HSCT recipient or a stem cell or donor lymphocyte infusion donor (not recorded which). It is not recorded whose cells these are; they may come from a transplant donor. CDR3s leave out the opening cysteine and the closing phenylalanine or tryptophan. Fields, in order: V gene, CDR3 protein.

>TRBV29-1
SVGIDNNQPQH
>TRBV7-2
ASSLVGQKDGEKLF
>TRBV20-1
SARSHLGRNNEQF
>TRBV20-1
SASSGDNEQF
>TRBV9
ASSVGSGVYGYT
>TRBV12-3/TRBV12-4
ASSLSGAINEQF
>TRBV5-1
ASSSTGDHRQETQY
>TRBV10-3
AISESDGNTIY
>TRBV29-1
SAWRGPDTQY
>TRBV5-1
ASSLTGTREAF
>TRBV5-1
ASSLAGAGLSSYEQY
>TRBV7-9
ASSSTLGGSGNTIY
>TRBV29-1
SVEDGTYYGYT
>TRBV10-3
AISEGGTNQPQH
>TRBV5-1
ASSFWLGSEYGYT
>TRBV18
ASSPTGTENIQY
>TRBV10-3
AISESNGGQPQH
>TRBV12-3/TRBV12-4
ASSWTGGTYGYT
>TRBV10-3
AISDVRLASTDTQY
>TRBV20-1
SAKRGPFTDTQY
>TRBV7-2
ASSLDPVVETQY
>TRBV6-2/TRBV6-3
ASSNPYREFSEAF
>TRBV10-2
ASSEWGLANEKLF
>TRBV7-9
ASSTRTVILDTQY
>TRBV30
AWSGWGLLNTEAF
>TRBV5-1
ASSLVQQGRTEAF
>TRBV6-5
ASRYSNLGRIDTQY
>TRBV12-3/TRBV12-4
ASSLLREGTDTQY
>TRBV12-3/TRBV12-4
ASTFGLAGEETQY
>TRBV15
ATSRDWGPDQPQH
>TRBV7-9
ASSRLGSTVDEQF
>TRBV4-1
ASSQPGDIQY
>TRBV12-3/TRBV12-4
ASSLAMRKRRDEQF
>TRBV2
ASVKEEGQPQH
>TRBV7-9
ASSLGYGYDYEQY
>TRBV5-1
ASSLASPSYNEQF
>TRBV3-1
ASSPRPATVQY
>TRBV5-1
ASSPSGGASDTQY
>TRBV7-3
ASSFLLKREGQETQY
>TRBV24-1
ATSVTGDTGELF
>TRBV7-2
ASSDSPSVFGYTEAF
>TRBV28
ASSLFGENYEQY
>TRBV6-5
ASSRYRGHEQY
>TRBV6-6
ASRAGDYGYT
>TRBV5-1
ASSLGQVIYPLGEAF
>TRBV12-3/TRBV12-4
ASSLVKGAYNEQF
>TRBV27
ASSSSGTGRVYGYT
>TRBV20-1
SARRDSGDTQY
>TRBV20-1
SAREISWDRGKVRGMNTEAF
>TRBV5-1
ASRLTQETQY
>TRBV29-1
SVEDVGFEAF
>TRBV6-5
ASSSKPGQAYEQY
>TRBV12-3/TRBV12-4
ASKWGPQETQY
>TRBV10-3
AISQSRGGPDEQF
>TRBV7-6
ASSLVSQGLGATNEKLF
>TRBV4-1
ASSQVLTFVAGGPDEQF
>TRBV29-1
SATGGRRDTQY
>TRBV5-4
ASSLSRVTGELF
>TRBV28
ASSLSLRRDKSYEQY